The 20 T cell receptor beta chains below all came from one sample that was sequenced in a study of cytomegalovirus exposure and HLA in healthy donors. Primers for the PCR totalled 60 Vbeta and 13 Jbeta. The method was immunoSEQ multiplex PCR; TCRdb's version includes in-frame clones alone and lacks a portion of them. The sample yields 150,000 to 180,000 clones, under 80% seen once. Sequenced input: PBMCs. These receptor sequences come from a man aged 25 to 45 in good health and CMV-seronegative.

The rearrangement links TRBV6-6 to TRBJ1-1, with D uncertain. This CDR3 comprises 13 residues. The germline CDR1 and CDR2 sequences are MNHNY and SVGAGI (reference sequence). V lost 0 bases to trimming and J lost 4 bases, with 6 bases between them. The DNA of the CDR3 is TGTGCCAGCAGTTACTCGTCGAGCACTGAAGCTTTCTTT. Its protein product is CASSYSSSTEAFF.

The CDR3: CATSRDLFIAGGDNEQFF. The DNA of the CDR3 is TGTGCCACCAGCAGAGATCTCTTCATAGCGGGGGGGGACAATGAGCAGTTCTTC. This chain joins TRBV15 and TRBJ2-1; 11 nucleotides align to TRBD2. The CDR3 extends over 18 amino acids. The germline gives CDR1 LNHNV, CDR2 YYDKDF (reference sequence). The V segment lost 0 bases and the J segment 5 bases; nucleotides outside the gene matches: 9.

This chain links TRBV29-1 with TRBJ2-2, with TRBD1 matching over 10 bases. The CDR3 is 16 residues long. CDR1 and CDR2 (germline): SQVTM, ANQGSEA. CDR3: CSAVTPRDRGSGELFF. CDR3 DNA sequence: TGCAGTGCCGTAACTCCCCGGGACAGGGGAAGCGGGGAGCTGTTTTTT.

The chain is built from TRBV2 and TRBJ1-1, with D hard to call. The length of the CDR3 is 13 residues. Looked up from germline, CDR1 is SNHLY and CDR2 is FYNNEI. The V end was cut by 2 bases, the J end by 1 base, with 5 bases between. The CDR3 reads CASSELWNTEAFF. CDR3 DNA sequence: TGTGCCAGCAGTGAACTGTGGAACACTGAAGCTTTCTTT.

The chain uses TRBV19 and TRBJ1-5, with D possibly TRBD1 on 6 matching bases. Looked up from germline, CDR1 is LNHDA and CDR2 is SQIVND (reference sequence). CDR3 length: 15 residues. V was cut by 7 bases and J by 2 bases, with 15 bases left in between. The CDR3 sequence: CASMERGQGNQPQHF. Here the CDR3 DNA reads TGTGCCAGTATGGAAAGGGGACAAGGCAATCAGCCCCAGCATTTT.

The chain joins TRBV19 to TRBJ2-1, with 12 nucleotides matching TRBD2. V gave up 7 bases and J gave up 9 bases; unmatched junction bases: 7. This CDR3 has 14 residues. Germline-derived CDR1 and CDR2 are LNHDA and SQIVND (reference sequence). The chain's CDR3 is CASTPSGGAGEQFF. CDR3 DNA: TGTGCCAGTACCCCTAGCGGGGGGGCGGGTGAGCAGTTCTTC.

The CDR3 loop reads CASTVSSGNEQFF. For the CDR3, the DNA is TGTGCCAGCACCGTATCTAGCGGCAATGAGCAGTTCTTC. J is TRBJ2-1 and V is TRBV2; TRBD2 matches at 7 bases. V was clipped by 7 bases and J by 6 bases; unmatched bases: 6. The CDR3 is 13 residues long. The germline V gene has CDR1 SNHLY and CDR2 FYNNEI.

CDR3 sequence: CASTIPGTSKDTQYF. CDR3 DNA sequence: TGTGCCAGCACCATCCCCGGGACTAGCAAGGATACGCAGTATTTT. The chain carries TRBV11-2 and TRBJ2-3; TRBD2 agrees at 9 bases. The J segment lost 6 bases and the V segment lost 7 bases, leaving 11 bases of the junction unmatched. CDR3 length: 15 residues. Germline CDR1 and CDR2: SGHAT and FQNNGV.

V and J are TRBV14 and TRBJ1-1; no definite D call. Per germline, CDR1 SGHDN and CDR2 FVKESK. Trimming pared 4 bases from V and 8 bases from J, leaving 14 bases between. The CDR3 extends over 13 amino acids. The DNA of the CDR3 is TGTGCCAGCAGCCTCTCCCGGGCGGGGGAAGCTTTCTTT. Protein product: CASSLSRAGEAFF.

CDR3 sequence (DNA): TGTGCCAGCAGCGCGAGCGGGGGGGCTACTGGGGCCAACGTCCTGACTTTC. Protein product: CASSASGGATGANVLTF. The chain employs TRBV5-4 and TRBJ2-6; 10 positions match TRBD2. The CDR3 is 17 residues long. CDR1 and CDR2 (germline): SGHNT, YYREEE (reference sequence). With 4 bases clipped from V and 2 bases from J, the junction kept 6 bases outside the gene matches.

The chain combines TRBV27 with TRBJ1-6; the match to TRBD1 covers 7 bases. The CDR3 sequence is 14 residues long. CDR1 is MNHEY, CDR2 SMNVEV, per germline (reference sequence). The V gene end was trimmed by 0 bases and the J gene end by 12 bases; junction bases not matched to a gene: 5. The CDR3: CASSLSPNRGPLHF. CDR3 DNA: TGTGCCAGCAGTTTATCCCCCAACAGGGGACCCCTCCACTTT.

This clone turned up a few times. The chain combines TRBV7-9 with TRBJ1-1, with 9 nucleotides matching TRBD1. The germline V gene has CDR1 SEHNR and CDR2 FQNEAQ (reference sequence). The CDR3 is 14 amino acids. The V and J ends lost 5 bases and 5 bases, in that order; junction bases with no gene match: 6. The CDR3 sequence is CASSIGQGPTEAFF. DNA of the CDR3: TGTGCCAGCAGCATCGGACAGGGGCCGACTGAAGCTTTCTTT.

The V call is TRBV28, the J call TRBJ1-6, with 9 bases identical to TRBD1. The V and J ends lost 6 bases and 9 bases, in that order; junction bases with no gene match: 6. Germline CDR1 MDHEN, CDR2 SYDVKM. CDR3 size: 14 residues. The DNA for the CDR3 is TGTGCCAGCAGGTGGACAGGGGCGGCTTCACCCCTCCACTTT. This translates into CASRWTGAASPLHF.

The chain has TRBV2 and TRBJ2-7, with 11 nucleotides matching TRBD2. The CDR3 length is 16 residues. The ends lost 7 bases at V and 2 bases at J; junction bases unmatched: 10. CDR1 is SNHLY and CDR2 is FYNNEI in the germline V gene. This CDR3 is CASTERGTSGTYEQYF. In nucleotides, the CDR3 is TGTGCCAGCACCGAAAGGGGGACTAGCGGAACCTACGAGCAGTACTTC.

The J gene is TRBJ2-3, the V gene TRBV7-8; possible D gene TRBD1, 6 bases. Between the trimmed V and J ends, which lost 1 base and 4 bases, there was a span of 12 bases. Germline assignment: CDR1 SGHVS and CDR2 FQNEAQ. The CDR3 extends over 15 amino acids. CDR3 protein: CASSLEARGADTQYF. CDR3 in DNA: TGTGCCAGCAGCTTAGAGGCCAGGGGAGCAGATACGCAGTATTTT.

This chain uses TRBV5-4 with TRBJ2-2; D might be TRBD2 (6 bases). Germline V gene data show CDR1 as SGHNT and CDR2 as YYREEE (reference sequence). The CDR3 length is 13 residues. V shed 4 bases and J shed 5 bases, with 9 bases lying between them. CDR3 nucleotides: TGTGCCAGCAGCACGACTAGTACCGGGGAGCTGTTTTTT. Translated, it gives CASSTTSTGELFF.

The chain recombines TRBV5-1 with TRBJ1-1; weak D call: TRBD1 (6 bases). The V end was cut by 0 bases, the J end by 4 bases, with 10 bases between. This CDR3 is 14 amino acids long. The V gene's germline CDR1 is SGHRS and CDR2 YFSETQ. CDR3 protein: CASSLAVRGTEAFF. The CDR3 bases are TGCGCCAGCAGCTTGGCTGTCAGGGGCACTGAAGCTTTCTTT.

This chain joins TRBV7-2 and TRBJ2-7; D perhaps matches TRBD1 (5 bases). Germline loops: CDR1 SGHTA, CDR2 FQGNSA. V was shortened by 2 bases and J by 6 bases, with 17 bases between the two germline ends. This CDR3 has 15 residues. The CDR3 sequence is CASSLTAGSPSEQYF. The CDR3 DNA reads as TGTGCCAGCAGCTTAACGGCAGGGTCTCCCAGCGAGCAGTACTTC.

The V gene is TRBV27, the J gene TRBJ2-7; tentatively, D is TRBD1 (6 bases). Germline values: CDR1 MNHEY, CDR2 SMNVEV (reference sequence). The CDR3 consists of 13 residues. V was shortened by 4 bases and J by 5 bases, with 12 bases between the two germline ends. Written as DNA, the CDR3 is TGTGCCAGCAGTTCCCCGCGACAGGACGAGCAGTACTTC. As protein: CASSSPRQDEQYF.

This CDR3 is CASSGPSSYNEQFF. CDR3 coding DNA: TGTGCCAGCAGTGGGCCCAGCTCCTACAATGAGCAGTTCTTC. This chain connects TRBV2 to TRBJ2-1; no clear D. The germline gives CDR1 SNHLY, CDR2 FYNNEI. The V and J ends lost 4 bases and 0 bases respectively, with 7 bases between them. The CDR3 loop spans 14 amino acids.